This TCR beta chain was identified during a study of spatial heterogeneity in lung cancer. Study-level information: As counted in raw reads, each unique TCR and UMI combination appeared more than ten times on average. General study findings and limits: Circulating ubiquitous expanded tumor TCRs were observed more frequently at resection than at follow-up.

The V end lost 5 bases, the J end lost 3 bases, and 16 bases lay between the germline ends. The CDR3 extends over 14 amino acids. Germline V gives CDR1 DFQATT, CDR2 SNEGSKA (reference sequence). This clonotype was seen repeatedly, ten times or more. Its antigen is as yet unknown. Individually, TCR cDNA molecules were each labelled with a unique molecular identifier. MiXCR, applied by TCRdb to the 5' RACE reads, yields one record per CDR3 protein. The sample holds some 52,000 distinct CDR3 sequences; less than 8.5% are singletons and the top ten take about 2.6%. Sample time point: sample taken at primary tumor resection. No cells were sorted before sequencing. The whole RNA sequenced was extracted from tumor, nontumor lung or frozen PBMC.

This sequence joins TRBV20-1 and TRBJ1-1; D might be TRBD1 (6 bases). Specimen: PBMCs, collected at surgery. The receptor was derived from a female donor with early-stage non-small cell lung cancer. The CDR3 DNA is TGCAGTGCTGGGGGAAGATCAGGGGACACTGAAGCTTTCTTT. Translation: CSAGGRSGDTEAFF.